The rows below give T cell receptor beta chains drawn from one sample of a study of lymphopenia after photon versus proton radiotherapy. The repertoire was sequenced with immunoSEQ multiplex PCR; TCRdb's copy has only in-frame clones and lacks some. In the table there are some 30,000 clones, about 87% of which are singletons. This specimen was peripheral blood, taken from a patient treated with proton-based radiotherapy. The receptors here all came from an older woman with cholangiocarcinoma. Some clones in this sample may be carry-over from other donors' samples. Each CDR3 is given with its conserved first and last residue.

v_gene	j_gene	len	CDR3aa
TRBV5-1	TRBJ1-4	15	CASSLGQTLNEKLFF
TRBV5-1	TRBJ1-5	16	CASSLGGQAGEQPQHF
TRBV27	TRBJ2-5	14	CASSLGISGETQYF
TRBV5-1	TRBJ2-5	14	CASSLARLGETQYF
TRBV6-1	TRBJ1-2	16	CASSEALTGANYGYTF
TRBV7-8	TRBJ2-2	18	CASSPKITGTGVTGELFF
TRBV7-3	TRBJ1-1	14	CASSSTGPDTEAFF
TRBV5-4	TRBJ2-4	16	CASSSGSALAKNIQYF
TRBV7-3	TRBJ2-2	15	CASSPLAADTGELFF
TRBV10-3	TRBJ2-3	14	CASKDLPTTDTQYF
TRBV4-2	TRBJ1-6	16	CASSQAGSSYNSPLHF
TRBV2	TRBJ2-5	14	CASSGLTHQETQYF
TRBV10-3	TRBJ1-5	13	CAIASTGDQPQHF
TRBV2	TRBJ2-7	11	CASSEINEQYF
TRBV6-1	TRBJ1-1	13	CASSEAHRLGAFF
TRBV5-1	TRBJ2-1	16	CASSYGWQGPYNEQFF
TRBV5-1	TRBJ1-1	13	CASSLQGGTEAFF
TRBV7-9	TRBJ2-1	15	CASSLSTGAYNEQFF
TRBV29-1	TRBJ2-7	13	CSAAGTGSYEQYF
TRBV29-1	TRBJ1-5	13	CSVGTATNQPQHF
TRBV19	TRBJ1-2	13	CASSIRSEVGYTF
TRBV7-9	TRBJ2-3	16	CASRQIAGGRTDTQYF
TRBV27	TRBJ2-7	17	CASSRRGSEGVNYEQYF
TRBV5-1	TRBJ1-1	13	CASSLKRDTEAFF
TRBV2	TRBJ1-3	10	CASSENTIYF
TRBV6-6	TRBJ1-5	16	CASSSTDRVRGQPQHF